These 3 T cell receptor beta chains were sequenced from one sample in a study of human T cells and chemical hapten exposure. TCRdb used MiXCR to reprocess the RACE reads, holding one entry per CDR3 protein. Of 150,000 to 200,000 distinct CDR3 sequences in the sample, roughly 15% were seen once. Time point noted: patch test 1, 2 weeks after DPC sensitization. Treatment given: therapeutic diphenylcyclopropenone sensitization with weekly scalp DPC. Sequencing used whole blood, obtained in connection with sensitization to the hapten diphenylcyclopropenone (DPC). The source of these receptors is a woman aged 25 to 39 with alopecia areata. Some clones in this sample may be carry-over from other donors' samples.

This clonotype was seen a few times. The chain uses TRBV5-1 and TRBJ2-3, with 10 bases matching TRBD2. The CDR3 contains 15 residues. Germline values: CDR1 SGHRS, CDR2 YFSETQ. V lost 4 bases and J lost 4; bases outside the gene matches: 6. The CDR3 region has the DNA TGCGCCAGCAGCCCAAGCGGGGGGGCCTCAGATACGCAGTATTTT. This encodes CASSPSGGASDTQYF.

This clonotype has only a few counts. CDR3 sequence: CASSLGGGAEQFF. CDR3 DNA sequence: TGTGCCAGCAGTTTAGGGGGCGGGGCTGAGCAGTTCTTC. This chain connects TRBV12-3 or TRBV12-4 to TRBJ2-1; D possibly corresponds to TRBD2 (6 bases). V lost 1 base, J lost 9 bases, and 10 bases lay in between. CDR3 size: 13 residues.

The chain joins TRBV11-2 to TRBJ1-2; no firm D call. Trimming cost V 0 bases and J 4 bases, with 6 bases left between them. Germline CDR1 reads SGHAT; CDR2 reads FQNNGV. The CDR3 has 13 residues. CDR3 bases: TGTGCCAGCAGCTTAGAATGGGGCTATGGCTACACCTTC. This translates into CASSLEWGYGYTF.